These T cell receptor beta chains were read from a single sample in a study of blood T cell repertoires in COVID-19. This table comes from immunoSEQ multiplex PCR, and its TCRdb copy is limited to in-frame clones, with some not included. The table has approximately 150,000 clones, approximately 82% seen once. The sample was peripheral blood. The receptor source for this set is a human donor with acute or convalescent COVID-19. The donor label of this sample is uncertain. The CDR3 runs from the conserved cysteine through the conserved F or W. The D gene is left open where the match is weak. Clone size appears in some rows only: once, few, many, or a class for an expanded clone.

TRBJ2-5,14,.,TRBD1,TRBV9,CASSANPRGETQYF,TGTGCCAGCAGCGCAAACCCCAGGGGGGAGACCCAGTACTTC
TRBJ2-5,15,.,TRBD1,TRBV7-2,CASRQGVVFQETQYF,TGTGCCAGCAGGCAGGGGGTCGTTTTCCAAGAGACCCAGTACTTC
TRBJ2-5,14,.,.,TRBV30,CAWSRSAAVETQYF,TGTGCCTGGAGTCGGTCTGCGGCCGTAGAGACCCAGTACTTC
TRBJ2-5,15,few,.,TRBV27,CASSLRAGVETTQYF,TGTGCCAGCAGTTTACGAGCAGGGGTCGAAACGACCCAGTACTTC
TRBJ1-3,13,.,.,TRBV19,CASSIQGLNTIYF,TGTGCCAGTAGTATCCAGGGACTAAACACCATATATTTT
TRBJ2-1,15,large,TRBD2,TRBV30,CAWSVRGGAHNEQFF,TGTGCCTGGAGTGTACGCGGGGGGGCCCACAATGAGCAGTTCTTC
TRBJ2-7,12,many,.,TRBV30,CAWSIQAYEQYF,TGTGCCTGGAGTATACAGGCCTACGAGCAGTACTTC
TRBJ1-2,18,.,TRBD1,TRBV7-9,CASSPRQGGAVGDYGYTF,TGTGCCAGCAGCCCTCGGCAAGGGGGCGCGGTAGGGGACTATGGCTACACCTTC
TRBJ2-1,14,.,TRBD2,TRBV11-3,CASSLDPGGNEQFF,TGTGCCAGCAGCTTAGATCCGGGGGGCAATGAGCAGTTCTTC
TRBJ1-6,15,few,TRBD1,TRBV7-9,CASSTLTGGSSPLHF,TGTGCCAGCAGCACCCTCACAGGGGGCAGTTCACCCCTCCACTTT
TRBJ2-7,15,.,.,TRBV6-6,CASSYGAGASYEQYF,TGTGCCAGCAGTTACGGGGCAGGGGCCTCCTACGAGCAGTACTTC
TRBJ1-2,15,.,TRBD1,TRBV6-5,CASSPQGQGADGYTF,TGTGCCAGCAGCCCCCAGGGGCAGGGGGCTGATGGCTACACCTTC
TRBJ1-2,15,.,.,TRBV6-4,CASSVSTGGGYGYTF,TGTGCCAGCAGTGTGAGCACGGGCGGGGGCTATGGCTACACCTTC
TRBJ2-5,14,.,TRBD1,TRBV29-1,CSVGDRGFSETQYF,TGCAGCGTTGGGGACAGGGGATTTTCAGAGACCCAGTACTTC
TRBJ1-2,14,.,TRBD1,TRBV2,CASSEQGADYGYTF,TGTGCCAGCAGTGAACAGGGGGCGGACTATGGCTACACCTTC
TRBJ2-5,17,.,TRBD2,TRBV6-2/TRBV6-3,CASSSRTSGGPGETQYF,TGTGCCAGCAGTTCCCGGACTAGCGGGGGGCCGGGGGAGACCCAGTACTTC
TRBJ1-1,17,few,TRBD1,TRBV5-1,CASSWGQGGQMNTEAFF,TGCGCCAGCAGCTGGGGACAGGGTGGACAAATGAACACTGAAGCTTTCTTT
TRBJ1-1,14,.,.,TRBV6-5,CASSQVGGNTEAFF,TGTGCCAGCTCTCAGGTCGGGGGGAACACTGAAGCTTTCTTT